This T cell receptor beta chain was captured by sequencing in a study of T cell repertoires in cytomegalovirus infection. Only a few counts were recorded for this clonotype. No antigen is known for it. Trimming pared 5 bases from V and 7 bases from J, leaving 18 bases between. The germline V gene encodes CDR1 MNHEY and CDR2 SVGAGI. CDR3 size: 15 residues. Each CDR3 protein gets one entry after TCRdb re-called the reads with MiXCR. This table holds a few hundred thousand distinct CDR3 sequences, 40% found once. The gene calls are TRBV6-5 and TRBJ1-5; D is unclear. The TCR comes from a human donor in good health (CMV status not recorded). Some clones in this sample may be carry-over from other donors' samples. Sequenced material: cultured PBMCs, taken from culture after CMV antigen stimulation. CDR3 loop: CASSDRLGSGQPQHF. As DNA, the CDR3 is TGTGCCAGCAGTGATCGTTTGGGTAGCGGCCAGCCCCAGCATTTT.